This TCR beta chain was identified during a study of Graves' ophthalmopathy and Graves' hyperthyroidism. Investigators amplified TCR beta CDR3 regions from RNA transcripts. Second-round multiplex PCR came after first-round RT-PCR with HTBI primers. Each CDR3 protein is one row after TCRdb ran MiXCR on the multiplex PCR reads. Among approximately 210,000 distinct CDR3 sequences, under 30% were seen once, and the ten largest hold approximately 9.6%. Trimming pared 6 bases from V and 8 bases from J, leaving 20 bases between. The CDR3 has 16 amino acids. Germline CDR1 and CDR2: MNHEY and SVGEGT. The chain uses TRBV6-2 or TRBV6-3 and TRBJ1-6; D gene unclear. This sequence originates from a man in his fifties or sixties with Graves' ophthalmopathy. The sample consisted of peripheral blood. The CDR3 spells CASRPSPYDRHSPLHF. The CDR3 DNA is TGTGCCAGCAGGCCATCCCCATACGATCGGCATTCACCCCTCCACTTT.